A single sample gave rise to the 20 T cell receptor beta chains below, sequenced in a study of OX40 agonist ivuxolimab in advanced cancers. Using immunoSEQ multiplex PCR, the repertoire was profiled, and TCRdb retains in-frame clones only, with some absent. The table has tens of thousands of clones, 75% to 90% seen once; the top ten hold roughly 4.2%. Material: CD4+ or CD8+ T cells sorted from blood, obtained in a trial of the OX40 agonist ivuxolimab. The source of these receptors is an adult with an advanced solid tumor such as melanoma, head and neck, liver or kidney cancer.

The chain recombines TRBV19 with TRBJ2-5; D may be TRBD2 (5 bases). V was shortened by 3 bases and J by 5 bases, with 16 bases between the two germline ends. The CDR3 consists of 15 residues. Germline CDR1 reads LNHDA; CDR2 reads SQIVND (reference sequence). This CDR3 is CASSIMESTGETQYF. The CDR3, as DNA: TGTGCCAGTAGTATTATGGAGTCAACGGGGGAGACCCAGTACTTC. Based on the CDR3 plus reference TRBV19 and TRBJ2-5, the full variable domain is DGGITQSPKYLFRKEGQNVTLSCEQNLNHDAMYWYRQDPGQGLRLIYYSQIVNDFQKGDIAEGYSVSREKKESFPLTVTSAQKNPTAFYLCASSIMESTGETQYFGPGTRLLVL.

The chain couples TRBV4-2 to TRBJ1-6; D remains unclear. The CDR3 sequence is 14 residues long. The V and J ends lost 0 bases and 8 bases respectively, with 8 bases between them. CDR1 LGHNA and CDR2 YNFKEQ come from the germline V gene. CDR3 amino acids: CASSQDFDDSPLHF. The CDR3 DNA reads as TGTGCCAGCAGCCAAGATTTTGATGATTCACCCCTCCACTTT.

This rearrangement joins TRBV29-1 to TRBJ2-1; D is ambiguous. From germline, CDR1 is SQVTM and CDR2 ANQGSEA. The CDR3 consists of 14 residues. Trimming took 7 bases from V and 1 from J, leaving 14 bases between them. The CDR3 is CSAEGQASYNEQFF. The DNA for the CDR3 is TGCAGCGCCGAAGGGCAGGCGTCCTACAATGAGCAGTTCTTC.

CDR3 in amino acids: CASSFRMRTRNGYTF. For the CDR3, the DNA is TGTGCCAGCAGTTTTAGAATGCGGACTCGGAATGGCTACACCTTC. The chain joins TRBV28 to TRBJ1-2; D unresolved. From germline, CDR1 is MDHEN and CDR2 SYDVKM. This CDR3 has 15 residues. V gave up 3 bases and J gave up 6 bases, with 17 bases separating them.

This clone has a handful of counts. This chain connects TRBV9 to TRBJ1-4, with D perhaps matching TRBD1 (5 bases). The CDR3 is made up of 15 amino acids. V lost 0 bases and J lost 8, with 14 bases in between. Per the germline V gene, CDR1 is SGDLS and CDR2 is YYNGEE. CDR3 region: CASSVDGREGEKLFF. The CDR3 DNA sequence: TGTGCCAGCAGCGTAGATGGCAGGGAGGGCGAAAAACTGTTTTTT. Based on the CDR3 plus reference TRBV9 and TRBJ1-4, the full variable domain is DSGVTQTPKHLITATGQRVTLRCSPRSGDLSVYWYQQSLDQGLQFLIQYYNGEERAKGNILERFSAQQFPDLHSELNLSSLELGDSALYFCASSVDGREGEKLFFGSGTQLSVL.

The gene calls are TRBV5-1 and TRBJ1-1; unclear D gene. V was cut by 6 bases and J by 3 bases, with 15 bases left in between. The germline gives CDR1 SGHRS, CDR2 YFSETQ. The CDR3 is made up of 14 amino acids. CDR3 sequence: CASKRQTMDTEAFF. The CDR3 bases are TGCGCCAGCAAACGACAAACTATGGACACTGAAGCTTTCTTT. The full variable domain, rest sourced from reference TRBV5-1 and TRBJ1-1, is KAGVTQTPRYLIKTRGQQVTLSCSPISGHRSVSWYQQTPGQGLQFLFEYFSETQRNKGNFPGRFSGRQFSNSRSEMNVSTLELGDSALYLCASKRQTMDTEAFFGQGTRLTVV.

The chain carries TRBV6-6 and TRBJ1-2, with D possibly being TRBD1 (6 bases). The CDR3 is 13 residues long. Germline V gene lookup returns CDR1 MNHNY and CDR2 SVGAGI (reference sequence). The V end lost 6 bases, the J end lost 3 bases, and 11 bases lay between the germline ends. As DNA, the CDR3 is TGTGCCAGCAGCCCACAGGGAGACTATGGCTACACCTTC. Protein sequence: CASSPQGDYGYTF.

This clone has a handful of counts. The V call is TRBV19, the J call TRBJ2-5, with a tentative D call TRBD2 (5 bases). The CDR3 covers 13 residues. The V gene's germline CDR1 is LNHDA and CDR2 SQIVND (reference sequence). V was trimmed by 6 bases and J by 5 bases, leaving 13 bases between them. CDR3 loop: CASSLGLYETQYF. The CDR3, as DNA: TGTGCCAGTAGCTTAGGACTTTACGAGACCCAGTACTTC.

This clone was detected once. The CDR3 bases are TGTGCCAGCAGCTTAGATGGGTTAGAGAACACTGAAGCTTTCTTT. This codes for CASSLDGLENTEAFF. This sequence joins TRBV7-6 and TRBJ1-1, with D unresolved. V was pared by 1 base and J by 1 base, with 10 bases between. Germline V CDR1 and CDR2: SGHVS, FNYEAQ. This CDR3 contains 15 residues.

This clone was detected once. The CDR3, as DNA: TGTGCCAGTAGTGGAAGACTAGCCGGCACAGATACGCAGTATTTT. Its translation: CASSGRLAGTDTQYF. The chain links TRBV19 to TRBJ2-3; 7 nucleotides match TRBD2. This CDR3 spans 15 amino acids. V was clipped by 5 bases and J by 1 base; unmatched bases: 6. CDR1 is LNHDA, CDR2 SQIVND, per germline (reference sequence).

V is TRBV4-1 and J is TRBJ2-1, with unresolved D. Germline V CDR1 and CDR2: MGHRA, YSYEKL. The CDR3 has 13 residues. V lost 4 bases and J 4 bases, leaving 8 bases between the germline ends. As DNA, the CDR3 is TGCGCCAGCAGCCTGCAAACTTACAATGAGCAGTTCTTC. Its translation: CASSLQTYNEQFF.

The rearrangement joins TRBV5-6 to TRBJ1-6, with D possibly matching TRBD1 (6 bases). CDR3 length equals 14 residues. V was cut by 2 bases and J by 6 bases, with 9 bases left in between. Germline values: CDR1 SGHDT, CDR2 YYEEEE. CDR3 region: CASSFRGANSPLHF. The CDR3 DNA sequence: TGTGCCAGCAGCTTTCGGGGGGCTAATTCACCCCTCCACTTT.

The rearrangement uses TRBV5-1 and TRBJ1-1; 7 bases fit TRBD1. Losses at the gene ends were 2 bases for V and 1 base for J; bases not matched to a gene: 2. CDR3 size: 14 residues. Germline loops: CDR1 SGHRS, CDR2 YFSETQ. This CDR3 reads CASSFTGANTEAFF. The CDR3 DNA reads TGCGCCAGCAGCTTCACAGGGGCGAACACTGAAGCTTTCTTT.

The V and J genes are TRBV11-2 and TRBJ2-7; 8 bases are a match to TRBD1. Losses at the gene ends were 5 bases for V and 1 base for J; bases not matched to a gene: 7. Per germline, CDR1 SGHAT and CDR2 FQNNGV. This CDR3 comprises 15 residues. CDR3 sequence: CASSKQGELSYEQYF. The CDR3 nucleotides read TGTGCCAGCAGCAAACAGGGGGAACTTTCCTACGAGCAGTACTTC.

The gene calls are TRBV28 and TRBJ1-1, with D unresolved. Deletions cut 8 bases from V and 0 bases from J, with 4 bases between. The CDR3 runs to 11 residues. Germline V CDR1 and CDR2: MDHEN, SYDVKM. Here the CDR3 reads CASSMNTEAFF. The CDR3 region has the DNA TGTGCCAGCTCCATGAACACTGAAGCTTTCTTT.

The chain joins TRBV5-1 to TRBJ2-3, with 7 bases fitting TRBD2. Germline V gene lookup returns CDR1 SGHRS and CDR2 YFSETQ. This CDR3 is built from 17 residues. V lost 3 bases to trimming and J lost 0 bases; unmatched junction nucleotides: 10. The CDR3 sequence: CASSSLPVAGSTDTQYF. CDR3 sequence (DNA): TGCGCCAGCAGCTCCCTCCCGGTAGCGGGCAGCACAGATACGCAGTATTTT.

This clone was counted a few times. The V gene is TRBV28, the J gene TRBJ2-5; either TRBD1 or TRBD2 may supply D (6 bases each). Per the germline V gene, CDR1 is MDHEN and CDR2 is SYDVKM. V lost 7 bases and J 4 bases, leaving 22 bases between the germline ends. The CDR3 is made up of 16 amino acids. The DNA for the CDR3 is TGTGCCAGCAAGATAGGGGGGACCCAGAAGGCAGAGACCCAGTACTTC. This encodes CASKIGGTQKAETQYF.

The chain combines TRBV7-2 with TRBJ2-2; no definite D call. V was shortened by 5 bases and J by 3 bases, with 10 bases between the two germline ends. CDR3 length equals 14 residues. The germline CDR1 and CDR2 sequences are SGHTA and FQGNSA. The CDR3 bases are TGTGCCAGCAGCACAGATCCCTACACCGGGGAGCTGTTTTTT. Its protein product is CASSTDPYTGELFF.

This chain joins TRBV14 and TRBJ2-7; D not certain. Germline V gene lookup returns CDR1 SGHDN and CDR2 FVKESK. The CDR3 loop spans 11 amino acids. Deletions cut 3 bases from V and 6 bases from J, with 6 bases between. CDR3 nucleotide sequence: TGTGCCAGCAGCCAGGGAAGCGAGCAGTACTTC. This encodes CASSQGSEQYF.

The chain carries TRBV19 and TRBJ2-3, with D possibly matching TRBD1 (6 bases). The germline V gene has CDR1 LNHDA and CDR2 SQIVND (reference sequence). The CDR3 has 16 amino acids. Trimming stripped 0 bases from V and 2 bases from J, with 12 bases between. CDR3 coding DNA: TGTGCCAGTAGTATAGATTCGGCAGGGGACACAGATACGCAGTATTTT. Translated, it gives CASSIDSAGDTDTQYF.